This passage covers 17 T cell receptor beta chains from one sample sequenced in a study of technical replicates of blood from a few donors. The protocol was immunoSEQ multiplex PCR, while the TCRdb copy is restricted to in-frame clones and leaves out a portion. This sample has more than 65,000 clones; roughly four fifths occur once, and the top ten carry around 4%. Sequencing input: PBMCs. These TCRs come from a human donor in good health. Some clones in this sample may be carry-over from other donors' samples.

V usage is TRBV5-4 and J usage is TRBJ2-1, with D maybe TRBD2 (6 bases). CDR3 length equals 16 residues. Trimming stripped 5 bases from V and 4 bases from J, with 19 bases between. CDR1 SGHNT and CDR2 YYREEE come from the germline V gene (reference sequence). This chain's CDR3 is CASSFGGGAGYNEQFF. CDR3 bases: TGTGCCAGCAGTTTCGGAGGAGGGGCTGGATACAATGAGCAGTTCTTC.

This rearrangement joins TRBV21-1 to TRBJ2-7; the DNA was not compared with TRBD2, the D call given in the table. TRBV21-1 represents a pseudogene. There are 17 residues in the CDR3. The CDR3 loop reads CASSKPRASAQVYEQYF. CDR3 DNA sequence: TGTGCCAGCAGCAAACCCCGGGCTAGCGCCCAGGTCTACGAGCAGTACTTC.

In its sample, this clone was seen once. Here the CDR3 DNA reads TGTGCCAGCAGCGTAGGACAGGGGGCCGGTGAAAAACTGTTTTTT. Amino acid sequence: CASSVGQGAGEKLFF. This chain connects TRBV9 to TRBJ1-4; 10 nucleotides align to TRBD1. Germline V gene lookup returns CDR1 SGDLS and CDR2 YYNGEE. This CDR3 has 15 amino acids. With V trimmed by 0 bases and J by 7 bases, 3 bases remained unmatched.

This clone appeared a single time. V usage is TRBV25-1 and J usage is TRBJ1-1, with TRBD1 as a possible D gene (5 bases). The CDR3 is made up of 15 amino acids. Trimming took off 8 bases at V and 1 base at J, with 17 bases between the two ends. The germline V gene encodes CDR1 MGHDK and CDR2 SYGVNS. Here the CDR3 DNA reads TGTGCCAGCGGGGGGTTCGGGACGGCGAACACTGAAGCTTTCTTT. It translates to CASGGFGTANTEAFF.

The rearrangement joins TRBV29-1 to TRBJ1-2; TRBD1 aligns across 7 bases. This CDR3 has 14 residues. Per germline, CDR1 SQVTM and CDR2 ANQGSEA. Trimming cost V 7 bases and J 0 bases; bases outside gene matches: 8. CDR3 nucleotide sequence: TGCAGCGCCGACCGGGGGACAGCTAACTATGGCTACACCTTC. Translation: CSADRGTANYGYTF. Together with reference TRBV29-1 and TRBJ1-2, the CDR3 gives the full variable domain: SAVISQKPSRDICQRGTSLTIQCQVDSQVTMMFWYRQQPGQSLTLIATANQGSEATYESGFVIDKFPISRPNLTFSTLTVSNMSPEDSSIYLCSADRGTANYGYTFGSGTRLTVV.

The chain couples TRBV9 to TRBJ2-1; 13 nucleotides agree with TRBD2. This CDR3 has 19 residues. Looked up from germline, CDR1 is SGDLS and CDR2 is YYNGEE. Trimming at V came to 9 bases and at J to 7 bases, leaving 22 bases not matched to a gene. The chain's CDR3 is CATRRLAGGGTIDENEQFF. CDR3 DNA sequence: TGTGCCACCAGGAGACTAGCGGGAGGAGGGACCATCGACGAAAATGAGCAGTTCTTC. The variable domain in full, with the rest retrieved from reference TRBV9 and TRBJ2-1, is DSGVTQTPKHLITATGQRVTLRCSPRSGDLSVYWYQQSLDQGLQFLIQYYNGEERAKGNILERFSAQQFPDLHSELNLSSLELGDSALYFCATRRLAGGGTIDENEQFFGPGTRLTVL.

This rearrangement joins TRBV5-6 to TRBJ1-4, with 7 positions matching TRBD1. Germline V gene data show CDR1 as SGHDT and CDR2 as YYEEEE. V dropped 0 bases and J dropped 5; count of bases not matched to a gene: 4. The CDR3 spans 15 residues. The CDR3 reads CASSLGRDSNEKLFF. The CDR3 DNA reads TGTGCCAGCAGCTTGGGCCGGGACAGCAATGAAAAACTGTTTTTT.

The J gene is TRBJ2-7, the V gene TRBV6-5; 10 nucleotides match TRBD1. The ends lost 0 bases at V and 3 bases at J; junction bases unmatched: 2. The V gene's germline CDR1 is MNHEY and CDR2 SVGAGI. The CDR3 runs to 15 residues. The CDR3 is CASSYSRTGGYEQYF. The CDR3 nucleotides are TGTGCCAGCAGTTACTCGAGGACAGGGGGCTACGAGCAGTACTTC.

The CDR3 here is CASTNEPGSQTQYF. The CDR3 nucleotides are TGTGCCAGTACAAATGAACCGGGGAGTCAGACCCAGTACTTC. The chain recombines TRBV19 with TRBJ2-5; D may be TRBD2 (5 bases). There are 14 residues in the CDR3. The germline V gene has CDR1 LNHDA and CDR2 SQIVND (reference sequence). V shed 7 bases and J shed 6 bases, with 18 bases lying between them.

The chain links TRBV5-1 to TRBJ2-1; 10 bases are a match to TRBD1. Germline CDR1 and CDR2: SGHRS and YFSETQ. This CDR3 spans 14 amino acids. V lost 5 bases to trimming and J lost 9 bases; unmatched junction nucleotides: 8. CDR3 DNA sequence: TGCGCCAGCAGTCCCAGGACAGGGGGAAGTGAGCAGTTCTTC. This sequence encodes CASSPRTGGSEQFF.

The CDR3 region is CASSSTGQGHTDTQYF. The DNA for the CDR3 is TGTGCCAGCAGCTCTACGGGACAGGGGCACACAGATACGCAGTATTTT. This chain uses TRBV7-2 with TRBJ2-3, with TRBD1 identical over 10 bases. This CDR3 is 16 amino acids long. The ends lost 4 bases at V and 2 bases at J; junction bases unmatched: 6. CDR1 and CDR2 (germline): SGHTA, FQGNSA.

V gene TRBV4-3 combines with J gene TRBJ1-1; a weak D match, TRBD1 (6 bases). The CDR3 extends over 15 amino acids. Trimming shortened V by 5 bases and J by 4 bases, and 17 bases separated the two germline ends. The germline V gene encodes CDR1 LGHNA and CDR2 YSLEER. The CDR3, as DNA: TGCGCCAGCAGCTCCCGGTGGGGGCCGGGCACTGAAGCTTTCTTT. It encodes CASSSRWGPGTEAFF.

J is TRBJ1-4 and V is TRBV5-4; D is possibly TRBD1 (6 bases). Trimming removed 3 bases from V and 5 bases from J, with 17 bases in between. The CDR3 is made up of 16 amino acids. Germline V gene sequence: CDR1 SGHNT, CDR2 YYREEE (reference sequence). The CDR3 DNA follows: TGTGCCAGCAGCTCGACTTTGGGGGCGAGAAATGAAAAACTGTTTTTT. Amino acids: CASSSTLGARNEKLFF.

This chain uses TRBV29-1 with TRBJ2-3; the D is unclear. Germline CDR1 is SQVTM and CDR2 is ANQGSEA. The ends were cut back, 4 bases at V and 2 bases at J, with 10 bases in the middle. CDR3 length equals 13 residues. The CDR3 sequence: CSVVESTTDTQYF. CDR3 bases: TGCAGCGTTGTAGAGTCTACCACAGATACGCAGTATTTT.

Only a few counts were recorded for this clone. This chain joins TRBV2 and TRBJ2-1, with D perhaps matching TRBD1 (6 bases). Trimming left V 7 bases short and J 5 bases short, with 12 bases between. The CDR3 length is 13 residues. Germline CDR1 SNHLY, CDR2 FYNNEI. The CDR3, as DNA: TGTGCCAGCAATTACGGGACACACAATGAGCAGTTCTTC. Protein sequence: CASNYGTHNEQFF.

The genes are TRBV5-6 and TRBJ1-3, with 7 bases identical to TRBD1. Germline assignment: CDR1 SGHDT and CDR2 YYEEEE. The CDR3 sequence is 14 residues long. Trimming at V came to 4 bases and at J to 3 bases, leaving 4 bases not matched to a gene. Written as DNA, the CDR3 is TGTGCCAGCAGCCCACAGGGGTTTGGAAACACCATATATTTT. Its translation: CASSPQGFGNTIYF.

This chain links TRBV11-2 with TRBJ2-1, with TRBD2 matching over 12 bases. This CDR3 region has 15 residues. CDR1 is SGHAT and CDR2 is FQNNGV in the germline V gene. Germline trimming cut 2 bases from V and 9 bases from J; bases unmatched to any gene: 5. DNA for the CDR3: TGTGCCAGCAGCTTATCGACTAGCGGGAGTAGTGAGCAGTTCTTC. Its translation: CASSLSTSGSSEQFF. The full variable domain, completed using reference TRBV11-2 and TRBJ2-1, is EAGVAQSPRYKIIEKRQSVAFWCNPISGHATLYWYQQILGQGPKLLIQFQNNGVVDDSQLPKDRFSAERLKGVDSTLKIQPAKLEDSAVYLCASSLSTSGSSEQFFGPGTRLTVL.